The 5 T cell receptor beta chains below all came from one sample that was sequenced in a study of blood T cells in healthy people across ages. A second PCR, run for 7 to 11 cycles, used a sample-barcoded 5' primer plus a J-beta primer mix. TCRdb analysed the 5' RACE reads with MiXCR anew, one entry per CDR3 protein. The repertoire holds approximately 780,000 distinct CDR3 sequences, around 25% seen once, with approximately 2.9% in the top ten. This sample was also put to use in a study of T cells of mothers and their children.

The sequencing input was blood. These receptor sequences come from a boy between 10 and 17 years old in good health.

This rearrangement joins TRBV29-1 to TRBJ2-5; D is possibly TRBD1 or TRBD2 (6 bases each). CDR3 length: 13 amino acids. CDR1 is SQVTM, CDR2 ANQGSEA, per germline. Trimming pared 6 bases from V and 5 bases from J, leaving 16 bases between. The CDR3 DNA follows: TGCAGCGTGGCGAGGGGGGCCGGGGAGACCCAGTACTTC. Translating gives CSVARGAGETQYF.

The chain employs TRBV5-1 and TRBJ1-2, with TRBD1 as a possible D gene (5 bases). This CDR3 comprises 17 residues. V was shortened by 4 bases and J by 3 bases, with 22 bases between the two germline ends. Germline CDR1 reads SGHRS; CDR2 reads YFSETQ. Written as DNA, the CDR3 is TGCGCCAGCAGCGCAATGTTGGACACCTCGGGCTACTATGGCTACACCTTC. It codes for CASSAMLDTSGYYGYTF.

This clonotype turned up a few times. The rearrangement links TRBV30 to TRBJ1-2; the D gene is possibly TRBD1 (5 bases). The CDR3 consists of 14 residues. The germline V gene has CDR1 GTSNPN and CDR2 SVGIG (reference sequence). Trimming cost V 8 bases and J 4 bases, with 20 bases left between them. The CDR3, as DNA: TGTGCCCTGCGACGGGGGGAGTTCATCTATGGCTACACCTTC. As protein: CALRRGEFIYGYTF.

This clonotype turned up a few times. V gene TRBV4-1 combines with J gene TRBJ2-5; possibly TRBD2 for D (6 bases). The DNA end lines up better with TRBJ2-7; the J call may be wrong. This CDR3 has 14 amino acids. Germline CDR1 reads MGHRA; CDR2 reads YSYEKL. This chain's CDR3 is CASSHAGGSYEQYF. The CDR3 DNA sequence: TGCGCCAGCAGCCATGCTGGGGGGAGCTACGAGCAGTACTTC.

This clonotype has a handful of counts. This CDR3 is CASSWRGRRETQYF. For the CDR3, the DNA is TGTGCCAGCAGTTGGAGGGGAAGGCGAGAGACCCAGTACTTC. The rearrangement uses TRBV28 and TRBJ2-5; perhaps TRBD2 as D (6 bases). CDR3 length: 14 amino acids. The germline CDR1 and CDR2 sequences are MDHEN and SYDVKM. Trimming took off 4 bases at V and 4 bases at J, with 13 bases between the two ends.